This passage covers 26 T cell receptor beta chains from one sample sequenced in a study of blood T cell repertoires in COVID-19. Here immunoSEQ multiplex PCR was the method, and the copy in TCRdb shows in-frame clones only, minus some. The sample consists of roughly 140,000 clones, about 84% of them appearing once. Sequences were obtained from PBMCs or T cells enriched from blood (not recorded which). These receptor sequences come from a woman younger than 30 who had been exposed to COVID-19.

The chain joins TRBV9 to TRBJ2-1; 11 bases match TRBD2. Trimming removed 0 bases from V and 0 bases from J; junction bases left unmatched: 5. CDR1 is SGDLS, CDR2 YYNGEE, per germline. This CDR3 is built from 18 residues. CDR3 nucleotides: TGTGCCAGCAGCGTAGAGGCTAGCGGGAGGCTCTCCTACAATGAGCAGTTCTTC. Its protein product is CASSVEASGRLSYNEQFF. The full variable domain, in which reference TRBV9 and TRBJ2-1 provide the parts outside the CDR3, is DSGVTQTPKHLITATGQRVTLRCSPRSGDLSVYWYQQSLDQGLQFLIQYYNGEERAKGNILERFSAQQFPDLHSELNLSSLELGDSALYFCASSVEASGRLSYNEQFFGPGTRLTVL.

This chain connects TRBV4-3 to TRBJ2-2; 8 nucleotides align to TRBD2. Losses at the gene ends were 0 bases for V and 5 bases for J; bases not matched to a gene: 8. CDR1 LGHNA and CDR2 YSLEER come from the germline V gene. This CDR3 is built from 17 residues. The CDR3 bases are TGCGCCAGCAGCCAAGAGGGCGGCGTAGCGGGAACCGGGGAGCTGTTTTTT. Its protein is CASSQEGGVAGTGELFF.

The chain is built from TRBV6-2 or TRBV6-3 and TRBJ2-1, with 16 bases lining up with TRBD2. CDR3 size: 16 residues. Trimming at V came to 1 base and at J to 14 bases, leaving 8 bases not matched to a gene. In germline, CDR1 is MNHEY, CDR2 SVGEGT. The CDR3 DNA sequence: TGTGCCAGCAGTTACTTTCAAGGGACTAGCGGGAGGGCAAAGTTCTTC. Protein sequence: CASSYFQGTSGRAKFF.

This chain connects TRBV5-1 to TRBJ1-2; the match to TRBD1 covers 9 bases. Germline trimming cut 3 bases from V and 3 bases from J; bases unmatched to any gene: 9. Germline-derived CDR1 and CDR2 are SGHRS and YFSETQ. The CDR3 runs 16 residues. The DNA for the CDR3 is TGCGCCAGCAGCTATGGGACAGGGTTGAATGACTATGGCTACACCTTC. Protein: CASSYGTGLNDYGYTF.

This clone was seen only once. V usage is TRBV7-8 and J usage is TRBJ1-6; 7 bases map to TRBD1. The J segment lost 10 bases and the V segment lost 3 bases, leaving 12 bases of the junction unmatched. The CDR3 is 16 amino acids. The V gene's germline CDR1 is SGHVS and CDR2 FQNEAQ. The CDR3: CASSLGQWVGRSPLHF. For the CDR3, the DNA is TGTGCCAGCAGCTTGGGACAGTGGGTAGGACGCTCACCCCTCCACTTT. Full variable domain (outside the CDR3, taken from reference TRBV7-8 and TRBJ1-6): GAGVSQSPRYKVAKRGQDVALRCDPISGHVSLFWYQQALGQGPEFLTYFQNEAQLDKSGLPSDRFFAERPEGSVSTLKIQRTQQEDSAVYLCASSLGQWVGRSPLHFGNGTRLTVT.

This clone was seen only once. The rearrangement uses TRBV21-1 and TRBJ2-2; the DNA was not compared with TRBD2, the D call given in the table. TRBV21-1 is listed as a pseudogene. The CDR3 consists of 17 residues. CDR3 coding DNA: TGTGCCAGCAGCAAAGGCCTAGCGGGGTCGAACACCGGGGAGCTGTTTTTT. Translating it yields CASSKGLAGSNTGELFF.

The CDR3 DNA follows: TGTGCCAGTAGTATGATCCAGGGGAGCACAGATACGCAGTATTTT. This codes for CASSMIQGSTDTQYF. The genes are TRBV19 and TRBJ2-3; TRBD1 might be the D (6 bases). The V end lost 3 bases, the J end lost 0 bases, and 10 bases lay between the germline ends. The CDR3 extends over 15 amino acids. The germline V gene has CDR1 LNHDA and CDR2 SQIVND (reference sequence).

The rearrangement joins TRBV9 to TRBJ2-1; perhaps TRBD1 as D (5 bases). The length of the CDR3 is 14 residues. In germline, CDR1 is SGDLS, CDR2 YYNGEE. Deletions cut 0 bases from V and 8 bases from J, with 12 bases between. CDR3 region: CASSVVGASYEQFF. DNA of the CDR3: TGTGCCAGCAGCGTAGTTGGGGCCAGCTATGAGCAGTTCTTC.

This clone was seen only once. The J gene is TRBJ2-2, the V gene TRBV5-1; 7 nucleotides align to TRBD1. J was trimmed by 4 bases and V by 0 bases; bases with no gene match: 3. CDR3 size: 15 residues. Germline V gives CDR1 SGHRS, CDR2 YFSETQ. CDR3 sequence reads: CASSLAAGGTGELFF. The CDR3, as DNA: TGCGCCAGCAGCTTGGCGGCAGGGGGCACCGGGGAGCTGTTTTTT. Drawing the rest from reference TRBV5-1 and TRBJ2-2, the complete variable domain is KAGVTQTPRYLIKTRGQQVTLSCSPISGHRSVSWYQQTPGQGLQFLFEYFSETQRNKGNFPGRFSGRQFSNSRSEMNVSTLELGDSALYLCASSLAAGGTGELFFGEGSRLTVL.

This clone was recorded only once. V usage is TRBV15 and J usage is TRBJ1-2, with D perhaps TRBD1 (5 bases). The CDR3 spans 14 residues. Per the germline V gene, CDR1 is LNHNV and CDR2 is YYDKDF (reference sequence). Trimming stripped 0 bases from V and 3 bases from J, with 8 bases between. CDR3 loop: CATSRDRGDYGYTF. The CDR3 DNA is TGTGCCACCAGCAGAGATCGGGGGGACTATGGCTACACCTTC. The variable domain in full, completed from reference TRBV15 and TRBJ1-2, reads DAMVIQNPRYQVTQFGKPVTLSCSQTLNHNVMYWYQQKSSQAPKLLFHYYDKDFNNEADTPDNFQSRRPNTSFCFLDIRSPGLGDTAMYLCATSRDRGDYGYTFGSGTRLTVV.

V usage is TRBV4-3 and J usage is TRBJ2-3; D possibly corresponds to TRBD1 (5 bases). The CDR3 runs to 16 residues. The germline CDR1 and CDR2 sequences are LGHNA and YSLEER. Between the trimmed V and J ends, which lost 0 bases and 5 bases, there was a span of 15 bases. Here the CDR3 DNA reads TGCGCCAGCAGCCAAGATGCAGGGATGGCCCAAGATACGCAGTATTTT. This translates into CASSQDAGMAQDTQYF.

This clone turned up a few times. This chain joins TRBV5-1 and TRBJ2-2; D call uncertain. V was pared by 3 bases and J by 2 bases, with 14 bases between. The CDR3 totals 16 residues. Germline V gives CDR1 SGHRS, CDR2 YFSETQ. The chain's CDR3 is CASSSGVGFNTGELFF. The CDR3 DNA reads TGCGCCAGCAGCTCTGGAGTGGGTTTCAACACCGGGGAGCTGTTTTTT.

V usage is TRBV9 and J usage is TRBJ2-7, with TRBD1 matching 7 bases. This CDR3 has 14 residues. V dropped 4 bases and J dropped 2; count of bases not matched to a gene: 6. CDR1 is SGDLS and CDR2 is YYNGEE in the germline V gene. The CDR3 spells CASSPQGTAYEQYF. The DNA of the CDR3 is TGTGCCAGCAGCCCCCAAGGGACAGCCTACGAGCAGTACTTC.

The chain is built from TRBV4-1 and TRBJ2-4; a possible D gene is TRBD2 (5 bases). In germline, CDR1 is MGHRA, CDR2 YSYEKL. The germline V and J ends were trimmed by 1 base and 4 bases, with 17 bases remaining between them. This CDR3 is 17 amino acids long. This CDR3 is CASSQVTSGKKKNIQYF. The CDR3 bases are TGCGCCAGCAGCCAAGTAACCTCCGGGAAGAAAAAAAACATTCAGTACTTC.

The CDR3 DNA reads TGTGCCAGCAGTTTCACTAGCGGATACGAGCAGTACTTC. Protein sequence: CASSFTSGYEQYF. The chain is built from TRBV27 and TRBJ2-7, with TRBD2 identical over 8 bases. Losses at the gene ends were 3 bases for V and 4 bases for J; bases not matched to a gene: 2. This CDR3 comprises 13 residues. The germline CDR1 and CDR2 sequences are MNHEY and SMNVEV (reference sequence).

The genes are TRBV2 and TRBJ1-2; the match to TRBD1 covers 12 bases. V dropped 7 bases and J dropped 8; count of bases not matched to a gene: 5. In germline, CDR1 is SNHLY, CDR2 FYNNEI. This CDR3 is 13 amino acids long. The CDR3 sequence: CASIGTGGPGYTF. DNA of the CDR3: TGTGCCAGCATTGGGACAGGGGGCCCGGGCTACACCTTC.

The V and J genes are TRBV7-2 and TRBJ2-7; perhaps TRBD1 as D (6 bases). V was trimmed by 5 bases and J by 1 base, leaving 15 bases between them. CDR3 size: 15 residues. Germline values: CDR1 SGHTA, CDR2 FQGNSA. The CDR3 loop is CASSASQGSSYEQYF. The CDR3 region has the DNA TGTGCCAGCAGCGCCTCACAGGGTTCATCCTACGAGCAGTACTTC. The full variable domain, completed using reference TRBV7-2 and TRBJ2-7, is GAGVSQSPSNKVTEKGKDVELRCDPISGHTALYWYRQSLGQGLEFLIYFQGNSAPDKSGLPSDRFSAERTGGSVSTLTIQRTQQEDSAVYLCASSASQGSSYEQYFGPGTRLTVT.

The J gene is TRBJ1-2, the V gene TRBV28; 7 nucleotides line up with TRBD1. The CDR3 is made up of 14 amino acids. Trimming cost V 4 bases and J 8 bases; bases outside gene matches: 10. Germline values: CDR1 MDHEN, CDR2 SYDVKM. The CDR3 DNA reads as TGTGCCAGCAGTTCAAGCTGGCAGGGGGGCGGCTACACCTTC. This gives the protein CASSSSWQGGGYTF.

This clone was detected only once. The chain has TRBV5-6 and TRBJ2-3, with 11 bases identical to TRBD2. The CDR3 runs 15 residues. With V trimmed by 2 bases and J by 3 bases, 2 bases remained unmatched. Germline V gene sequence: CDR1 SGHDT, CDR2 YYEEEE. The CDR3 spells CASSLTSGRTDTQYF. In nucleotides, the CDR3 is TGTGCCAGCAGCTTAACTAGCGGGAGAACAGATACGCAGTATTTT.

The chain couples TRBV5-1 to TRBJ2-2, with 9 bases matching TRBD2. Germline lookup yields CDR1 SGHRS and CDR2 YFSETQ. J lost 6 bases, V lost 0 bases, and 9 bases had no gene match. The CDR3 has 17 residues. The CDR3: CASSLEGGRANSGELFF. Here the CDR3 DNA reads TGCGCCAGCAGCTTGGAGGGCGGGAGGGCCAATTCCGGGGAGCTGTTTTTT. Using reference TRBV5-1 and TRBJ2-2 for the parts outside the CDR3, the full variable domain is KAGVTQTPRYLIKTRGQQVTLSCSPISGHRSVSWYQQTPGQGLQFLFEYFSETQRNKGNFPGRFSGRQFSNSRSEMNVSTLELGDSALYLCASSLEGGRANSGELFFGEGSRLTVL.

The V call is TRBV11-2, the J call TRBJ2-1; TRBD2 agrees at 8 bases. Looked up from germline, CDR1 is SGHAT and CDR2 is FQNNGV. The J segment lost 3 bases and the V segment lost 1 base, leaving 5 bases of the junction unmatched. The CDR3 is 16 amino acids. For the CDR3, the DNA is TGTGCCAGCAGCTTAGTGGCGGGAGGTGTCTACAATGAGCAGTTCTTC. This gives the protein CASSLVAGGVYNEQFF.

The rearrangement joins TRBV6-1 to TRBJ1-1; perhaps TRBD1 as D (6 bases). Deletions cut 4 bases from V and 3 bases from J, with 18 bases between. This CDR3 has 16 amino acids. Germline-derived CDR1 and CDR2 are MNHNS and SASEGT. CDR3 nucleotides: TGTGCCAGCAGTGTGTTAACAGGGAAGGGGGACACTGAAGCTTTCTTT. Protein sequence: CASSVLTGKGDTEAFF.

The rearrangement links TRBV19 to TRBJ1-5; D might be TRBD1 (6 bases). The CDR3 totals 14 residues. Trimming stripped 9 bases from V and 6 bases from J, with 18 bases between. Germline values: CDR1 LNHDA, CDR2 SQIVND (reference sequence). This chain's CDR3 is CASFVGAPGQPQHF. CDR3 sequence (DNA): TGTGCCAGCTTCGTGGGGGCGCCGGGTCAGCCCCAGCATTTT. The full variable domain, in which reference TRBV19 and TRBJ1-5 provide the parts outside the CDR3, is DGGITQSPKYLFRKEGQNVTLSCEQNLNHDAMYWYRQDPGQGLRLIYYSQIVNDFQKGDIAEGYSVSREKKESFPLTVTSAQKNPTAFYLCASFVGAPGQPQHFGDGTRLSIL.

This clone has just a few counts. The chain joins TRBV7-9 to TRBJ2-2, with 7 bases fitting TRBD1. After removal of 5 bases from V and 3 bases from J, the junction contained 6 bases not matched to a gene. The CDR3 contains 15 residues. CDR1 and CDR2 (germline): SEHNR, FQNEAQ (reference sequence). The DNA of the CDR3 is TGTGCCAGCAGCATCCTAACAGGGGACACCGGGGAGCTGTTTTTT. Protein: CASSILTGDTGELFF.

The CDR3 nucleotides read TGTGCCAGCAGCCCAAGGGCGGGTGTCACAGATACGCAGTATTTT. Translated, it gives CASSPRAGVTDTQYF. This rearrangement joins TRBV7-8 to TRBJ2-3; tentatively, D is TRBD2 (5 bases). The CDR3 spans 15 residues. Trimming stripped 5 bases from V and 2 bases from J, with 14 bases between. Per germline, CDR1 SGHVS and CDR2 FQNEAQ. Full variable domain (rest looked up from reference TRBV7-8 and TRBJ2-3): GAGVSQSPRYKVAKRGQDVALRCDPISGHVSLFWYQQALGQGPEFLTYFQNEAQLDKSGLPSDRFFAERPEGSVSTLKIQRTQQEDSAVYLCASSPRAGVTDTQYFGPGTRLTVL.

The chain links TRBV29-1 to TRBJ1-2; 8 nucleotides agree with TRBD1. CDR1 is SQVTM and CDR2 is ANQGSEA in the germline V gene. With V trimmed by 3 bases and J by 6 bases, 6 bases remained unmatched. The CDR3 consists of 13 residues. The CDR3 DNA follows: TGCAGCGTTGAGAGGGACAGGCTGAATGGCTACACCTTC. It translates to CSVERDRLNGYTF.